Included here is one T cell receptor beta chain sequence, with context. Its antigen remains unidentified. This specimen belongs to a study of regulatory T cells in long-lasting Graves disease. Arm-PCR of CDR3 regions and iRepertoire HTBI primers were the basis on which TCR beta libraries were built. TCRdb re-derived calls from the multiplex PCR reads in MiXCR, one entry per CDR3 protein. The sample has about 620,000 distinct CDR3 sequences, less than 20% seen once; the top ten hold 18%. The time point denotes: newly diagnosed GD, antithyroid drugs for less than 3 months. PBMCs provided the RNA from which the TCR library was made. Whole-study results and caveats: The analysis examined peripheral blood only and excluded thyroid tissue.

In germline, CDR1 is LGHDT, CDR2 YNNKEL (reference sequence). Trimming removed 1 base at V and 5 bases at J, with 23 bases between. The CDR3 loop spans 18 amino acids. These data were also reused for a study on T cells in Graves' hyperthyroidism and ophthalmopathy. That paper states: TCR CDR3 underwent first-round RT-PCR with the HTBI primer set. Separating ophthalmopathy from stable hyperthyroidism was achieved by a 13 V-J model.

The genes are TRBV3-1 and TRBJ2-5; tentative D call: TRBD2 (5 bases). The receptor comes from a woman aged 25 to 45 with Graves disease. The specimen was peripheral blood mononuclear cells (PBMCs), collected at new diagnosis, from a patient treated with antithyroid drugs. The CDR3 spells CASSQGGVFWETTETQYF. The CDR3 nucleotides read TGTGCCAGCAGCCAAGGGGGTGTGTTTTGGGAGACCACGGAGACCCAGTACTTC.